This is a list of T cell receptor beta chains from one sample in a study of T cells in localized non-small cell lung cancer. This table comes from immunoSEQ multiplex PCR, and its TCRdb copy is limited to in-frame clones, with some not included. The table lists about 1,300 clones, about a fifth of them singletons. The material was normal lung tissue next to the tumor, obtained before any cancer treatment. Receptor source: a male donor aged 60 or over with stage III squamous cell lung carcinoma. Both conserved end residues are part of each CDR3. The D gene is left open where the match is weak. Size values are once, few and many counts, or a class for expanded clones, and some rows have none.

CDR3nt: TGTGCCAGTAGTATTGGGCCGGGGGTAAGCACTGAAGCTTTCTTT; CDR3aa: CASSIGPGVSTEAFF; abundance: NA; d_gene: NA; v_gene: TRBV19; j_gene: TRBJ1-1
CDR3nt: TGTGCCAGCAGTTACTCTAGCGGGACCCGCACAGATACGCAGTATTTT; CDR3aa: CASSYSSGTRTDTQYF; abundance: NA; d_gene: TRBD2; v_gene: TRBV6-8; j_gene: TRBJ2-3
CDR3nt: TGCGCCAGCAGCTTCGGACAGGTTGAACACGAGCAGTACTTC; CDR3aa: CASSFGQVEHEQYF; abundance: NA; d_gene: TRBD1; v_gene: TRBV5-1; j_gene: TRBJ2-7
CDR3nt: TGTGCCAGCAGGGGGAGGACCACGAACACTGAAGCTTTCTTT; CDR3aa: CASRGRTTNTEAFF; abundance: NA; d_gene: NA; v_gene: TRBV6-8; j_gene: TRBJ1-1
CDR3nt: TGCGCCAGCAGCCAAGACAAAAAAAACACTGAAGCTTTCTTT; CDR3aa: CASSQDKKNTEAFF; abundance: NA; d_gene: NA; v_gene: TRBV4-1; j_gene: TRBJ1-1
CDR3nt: TGTGCCAGCAGCGTAGAAGACCTGAACACTGAAGCTTTCTTT; CDR3aa: CASSVEDLNTEAFF; abundance: few; d_gene: NA; v_gene: TRBV9; j_gene: TRBJ1-1
CDR3nt: TGTGCCAGCAGTTACTCTAGAAACGAAAATAACTATGGCTACACCTTC; CDR3aa: CASSYSRNENNYGYTF; abundance: few; d_gene: NA; v_gene: TRBV6-8; j_gene: TRBJ1-2
CDR3nt: TGTGCCAGTAGTAGCACAGGGGGGAGGAGGAACACTGAAGCTTTCTTT; CDR3aa: CASSSTGGRRNTEAFF; abundance: once; d_gene: TRBD1; v_gene: TRBV19; j_gene: TRBJ1-1
CDR3nt: TGTGCCAGCAGTGAAGCATGGGGATTCTACGAGCAGTACTTC; CDR3aa: CASSEAWGFYEQYF; abundance: few; d_gene: NA; v_gene: TRBV6-1; j_gene: TRBJ2-7
CDR3nt: TGTGCCAGCAGCCCACAGGGAGTGCGCTACACCTTC; CDR3aa: CASSPQGVRYTF; abundance: few; d_gene: NA; v_gene: TRBV25-1; j_gene: TRBJ1-2
CDR3nt: TGTGCCAGCAGCCCCTATGCTAAGGGGGCCAGGGAGACCCAGTACTTC; CDR3aa: CASSPYAKGARETQYF; abundance: NA; d_gene: TRBD1; v_gene: TRBV11-3; j_gene: TRBJ2-5
CDR3nt: TGTGCCAGCTCAACTTCGGGGGGGCACACCGGGGAGCTGTTTTTT; CDR3aa: CASSTSGGHTGELFF; abundance: NA; d_gene: TRBD2; v_gene: TRBV18; j_gene: TRBJ2-2
CDR3nt: TGTGCCAGCAGTGAACATACAGGGGGCACTTCACCCCTCCACTTT; CDR3aa: CASSEHTGGTSPLHF; abundance: once; d_gene: TRBD1; v_gene: TRBV25-1; j_gene: TRBJ1-6
CDR3nt: TGTGCCAGCAGTTACGGGCCGGGGACGAACACTGAAGCTTTCTTT; CDR3aa: CASSYGPGTNTEAFF; abundance: NA; d_gene: NA; v_gene: TRBV6-8; j_gene: TRBJ1-1
CDR3nt: TGTGCCAAGCGGGGGGCAGGCGGGGAGCTGTTTTTT; CDR3aa: CAKRGAGGELFF; abundance: few; d_gene: TRBD2; v_gene: TRBV2; j_gene: TRBJ2-2
CDR3nt: TGTGCCAGCAGCGCGTACTTAGCGGGGCGCTACAATGAGCAGTTCTTC; CDR3aa: CASSAYLAGRYNEQFF; abundance: few; d_gene: TRBD2; v_gene: TRBV9; j_gene: TRBJ2-1
CDR3nt: TGTGCCAGCAGCCACGGCAGGTCCTCAACCTACTCCTACGAGCAGTACTTC; CDR3aa: CASSHGRSSTYSYEQYF; abundance: NA; d_gene: NA; v_gene: TRBV11-3; j_gene: TRBJ2-7
CDR3nt: TGCGCCAGCAGCCCGGACGTCCAAGAGACCCAGTACTTC; CDR3aa: CASSPDVQETQYF; abundance: NA; d_gene: NA; v_gene: TRBV4-1; j_gene: TRBJ2-5
CDR3nt: TGTGCCTGGAGTAGGGGCTCTGGAAACACCATATATTTT; CDR3aa: CAWSRGSGNTIYF; abundance: NA; d_gene: NA; v_gene: TRBV30; j_gene: TRBJ1-3
CDR3nt: TGTACTGCCGGCCCCTTCTACAATGAGCAGTTCTTC; CDR3aa: CTAGPFYNEQFF; abundance: few; d_gene: NA; v_gene: TRBV6-8; j_gene: TRBJ2-1
CDR3nt: TGTGCCAGCTCAACGACCAACATACTCGGGACAGACAATCAGCCCCAGCATTTT; CDR3aa: CASSTTNILGTDNQPQHF; abundance: few; d_gene: TRBD1; v_gene: TRBV18; j_gene: TRBJ1-5
CDR3nt: TGTGCCAGCAGCTTAGTGGAAGCGGGGGGGCCGGTCAATGAGCAGTTCTTC; CDR3aa: CASSLVEAGGPVNEQFF; abundance: medium-sized; d_gene: TRBD2; v_gene: TRBV11-3; j_gene: TRBJ2-1
CDR3nt: TGTGCCAGCAGCGCCGGGTTCAACAATCAGCCCCAGCATTTT; CDR3aa: CASSAGFNNQPQHF; abundance: medium-sized; d_gene: NA; v_gene: TRBV11-3; j_gene: TRBJ1-5
CDR3nt: TGTGCCAGTAGTATAATTTCAGGTAGGAGCAATCAGCCCCAGCATTTT; CDR3aa: CASSIISGRSNQPQHF; abundance: NA; d_gene: NA; v_gene: TRBV19; j_gene: TRBJ1-5
CDR3nt: TGTGCCACCGTAAGGACTGGGGGTATCTATGAGCAGTTCTTC; CDR3aa: CATVRTGGIYEQFF; abundance: few; d_gene: NA; v_gene: TRBV6-8; j_gene: TRBJ2-1
CDR3nt: TGTGCCAGCAGCGTAGTACCCGATAACACTGAAGCTTTCTTT; CDR3aa: CASSVVPDNTEAFF; abundance: few; d_gene: NA; v_gene: TRBV9; j_gene: TRBJ1-1
CDR3nt: TGTGCCATCAGTCAGGGGGGAACTAATGAAAAACTGTTTTTT; CDR3aa: CAISQGGTNEKLFF; abundance: NA; d_gene: TRBD1; v_gene: TRBV6-8; j_gene: TRBJ1-4
CDR3nt: TGCAGCGTCGCCGACGGACAGAGCTATAATTCACCCCTCCACTTT; CDR3aa: CSVADGQSYNSPLHF; abundance: NA; d_gene: NA; v_gene: TRBV29-1; j_gene: TRBJ1-6
CDR3nt: TGTGCCAGCAGCTCGGGCGGGGACTACACAGATACGCAGTATTTT; CDR3aa: CASSSGGDYTDTQYF; abundance: few; d_gene: TRBD2; v_gene: TRBV11-3; j_gene: TRBJ2-3
CDR3nt: TGTGCCAGCAGCTTGATTAGAGGTCCGGGAGGGTACAATGAGCAGTTCTTC; CDR3aa: CASSLIRGPGGYNEQFF; abundance: few; d_gene: TRBD2; v_gene: TRBV11-3; j_gene: TRBJ2-1
CDR3nt: TGCGCCAGCAGCTTGTGGGGAGAGAATGAAAAACTGTTTTTT; CDR3aa: CASSLWGENEKLFF; abundance: NA; d_gene: NA; v_gene: TRBV5-1; j_gene: TRBJ1-4
CDR3nt: TGTGCCAGCAGTCCCCCGGGGAGAAGAGGCAATCAGCCCCAGCATTTT; CDR3aa: CASSPPGRRGNQPQHF; abundance: few; d_gene: NA; v_gene: TRBV6-8; j_gene: TRBJ1-5
CDR3nt: TGTGCCAGTAGTACGGGACTAGCGGGGGGCACAGATACGCAGTATTTT; CDR3aa: CASSTGLAGGTDTQYF; abundance: NA; d_gene: TRBD2; v_gene: TRBV19; j_gene: TRBJ2-3
CDR3nt: TGCGCCAGCAGCTTGGCCCTCTTGAACACTGAAGCTTTCTTT; CDR3aa: CASSLALLNTEAFF; abundance: NA; d_gene: NA; v_gene: TRBV5-1; j_gene: TRBJ1-1
CDR3nt: TGCAGCGCTCCCCCGACAGGGTTCGGGAGCACTGAAGCTTTCTTT; CDR3aa: CSAPPTGFGSTEAFF; abundance: NA; d_gene: TRBD1; v_gene: TRBV29-1; j_gene: TRBJ1-1
CDR3nt: TGTGCCAGTAGTATAACAGGGGGGTACGGTGATACGCAGTATTTT; CDR3aa: CASSITGGYGDTQYF; abundance: NA; d_gene: TRBD1; v_gene: TRBV19; j_gene: TRBJ2-3
CDR3nt: TGTGCCAGTAGTATGGCCGGGGGGGCGGCGTACAATGAGCAGTTCTTC; CDR3aa: CASSMAGGAAYNEQFF; abundance: NA; d_gene: TRBD2; v_gene: TRBV19; j_gene: TRBJ2-1
CDR3nt: TGCGCCAGCAGCCCAGGACAGGGGGCTTCGTATGAGCAGTTCTTC; CDR3aa: CASSPGQGASYEQFF; abundance: NA; d_gene: TRBD1; v_gene: TRBV23-1; j_gene: TRBJ2-1
CDR3nt: TGTGCCAGCTCGCCAATCGGGAATGAAAAACTGTTTTTT; CDR3aa: CASSPIGNEKLFF; abundance: NA; d_gene: NA; v_gene: TRBV18; j_gene: TRBJ1-4
CDR3nt: TGTGCCAGCAGTTACTCTCCGGACAGGGGAGGATCACCCCTCCACTTT; CDR3aa: CASSYSPDRGGSPLHF; abundance: NA; d_gene: TRBD1; v_gene: TRBV6-8; j_gene: TRBJ1-6
CDR3nt: TGTGCCAGCAGCCAGCAGGGGGCCCTGGGCTACACCTTC; CDR3aa: CASSQQGALGYTF; abundance: large; d_gene: TRBD1; v_gene: TRBV7-2; j_gene: TRBJ1-2
CDR3nt: TGTGCCAGCTCACCACCGGGGGACCGAGGGGAAGAAACTGAAGCTTTCTTT; CDR3aa: CASSPPGDRGEETEAFF; abundance: NA; d_gene: NA; v_gene: TRBV18; j_gene: TRBJ1-1
CDR3nt: TGCGCCAGCAGCCAAGATCCGGCAGCGTACTATGGCTACACCTTC; CDR3aa: CASSQDPAAYYGYTF; abundance: few; d_gene: NA; v_gene: TRBV23-1; j_gene: TRBJ1-2
CDR3nt: TGCGCCAGCAGCCAATGGGACAAACTGAACACTGAAGCTTTCTTT; CDR3aa: CASSQWDKLNTEAFF; abundance: NA; d_gene: NA; v_gene: TRBV5-1; j_gene: TRBJ1-1
CDR3nt: TGCGCCAGCAGTGACCCAGGGACAGGGATCCAAGAGACCCAGTACTTC; CDR3aa: CASSDPGTGIQETQYF; abundance: NA; d_gene: TRBD1; v_gene: TRBV10-2; j_gene: TRBJ2-5
CDR3nt: TGTGCCAGTAGTATAGAAGGGGGGGCCTACGAGCAGTACTTC; CDR3aa: CASSIEGGAYEQYF; abundance: NA; d_gene: NA; v_gene: TRBV19; j_gene: TRBJ2-7
CDR3nt: TGTGCCAGCAGCCCGCAGGGGTATCAGCCCCAGCATTTT; CDR3aa: CASSPQGYQPQHF; abundance: few; d_gene: NA; v_gene: TRBV9; j_gene: TRBJ1-5